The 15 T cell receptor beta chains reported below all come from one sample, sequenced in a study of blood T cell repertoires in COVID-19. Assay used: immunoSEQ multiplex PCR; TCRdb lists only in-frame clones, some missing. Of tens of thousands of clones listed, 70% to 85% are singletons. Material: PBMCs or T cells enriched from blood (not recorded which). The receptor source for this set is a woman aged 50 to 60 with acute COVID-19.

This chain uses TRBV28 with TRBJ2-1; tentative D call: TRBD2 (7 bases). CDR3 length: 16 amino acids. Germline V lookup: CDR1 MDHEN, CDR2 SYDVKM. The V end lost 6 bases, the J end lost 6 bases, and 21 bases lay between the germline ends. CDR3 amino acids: CASSLPPVGGPNEQFF. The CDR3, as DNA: TGTGCCAGCAGCCTTCCCCCCGTGGGGGGGCCCAATGAGCAGTTCTTC.

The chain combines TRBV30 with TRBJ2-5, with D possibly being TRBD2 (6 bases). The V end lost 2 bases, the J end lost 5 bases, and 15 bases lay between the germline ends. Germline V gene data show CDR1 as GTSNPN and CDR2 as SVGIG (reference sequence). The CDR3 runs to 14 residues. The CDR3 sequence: CAWSNLGGTETQYF. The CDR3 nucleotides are TGTGCCTGGAGTAACCTCGGAGGGACGGAGACCCAGTACTTC. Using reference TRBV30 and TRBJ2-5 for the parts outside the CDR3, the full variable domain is SQTIHQWPATLVQPVGSPLSLECTVEGTSNPNLYWYRQAAGRGLQLLFYSVGIGQISSEVPQNLSASRPQDRQFILSSKKLLLSDSGFYLCAWSNLGGTETQYFGPGTRLLVL.

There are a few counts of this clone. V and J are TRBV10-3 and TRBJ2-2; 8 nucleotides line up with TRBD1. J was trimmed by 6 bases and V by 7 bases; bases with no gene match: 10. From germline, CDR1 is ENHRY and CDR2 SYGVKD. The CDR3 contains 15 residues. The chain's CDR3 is CAINPGTGSAGELFF. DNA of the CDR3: TGTGCCATCAATCCCGGGACAGGCTCTGCCGGGGAGCTGTTTTTT.

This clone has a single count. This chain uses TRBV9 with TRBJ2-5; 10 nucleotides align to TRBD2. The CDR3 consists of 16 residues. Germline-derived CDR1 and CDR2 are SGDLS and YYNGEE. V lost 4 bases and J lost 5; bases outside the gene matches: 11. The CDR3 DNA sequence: TGTGCCAGCAGCATCCGAGGGACTAGCGAAGTGGAGACCCAGTACTTC. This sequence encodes CASSIRGTSEVETQYF.

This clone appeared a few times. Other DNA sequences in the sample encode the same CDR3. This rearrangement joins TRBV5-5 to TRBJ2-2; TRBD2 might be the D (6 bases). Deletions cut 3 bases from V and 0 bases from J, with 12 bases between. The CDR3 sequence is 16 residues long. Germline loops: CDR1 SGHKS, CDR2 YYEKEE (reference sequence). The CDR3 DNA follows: TGTGCCAGCAGCTCCGGGACTTCAGCGAACACCGGGGAGCTGTTTTTT. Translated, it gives CASSSGTSANTGELFF.

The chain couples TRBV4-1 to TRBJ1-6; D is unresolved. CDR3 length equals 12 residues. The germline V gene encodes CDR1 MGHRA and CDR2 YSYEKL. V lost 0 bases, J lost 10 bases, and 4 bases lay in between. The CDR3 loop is CASSQDRSPLHF. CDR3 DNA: TGCGCCAGCAGCCAAGACCGGTCACCCCTCCACTTT.

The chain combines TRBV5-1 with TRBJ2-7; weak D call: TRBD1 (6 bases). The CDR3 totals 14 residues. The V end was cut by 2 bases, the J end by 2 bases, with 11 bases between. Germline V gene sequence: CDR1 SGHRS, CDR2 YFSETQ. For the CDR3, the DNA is TGCGCCAGCAGCTTCTCTGGGGGCCCCTACGAGCAGTACTTC. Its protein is CASSFSGGPYEQYF.

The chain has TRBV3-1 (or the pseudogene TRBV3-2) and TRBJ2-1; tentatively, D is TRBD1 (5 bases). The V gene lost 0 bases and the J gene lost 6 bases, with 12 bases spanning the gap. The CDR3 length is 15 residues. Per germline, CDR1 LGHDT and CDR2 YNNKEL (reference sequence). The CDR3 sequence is CASSQDSAGFNEQFF. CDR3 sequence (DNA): TGTGCCAGCAGCCAAGATTCGGCAGGGTTCAATGAGCAGTTCTTC.

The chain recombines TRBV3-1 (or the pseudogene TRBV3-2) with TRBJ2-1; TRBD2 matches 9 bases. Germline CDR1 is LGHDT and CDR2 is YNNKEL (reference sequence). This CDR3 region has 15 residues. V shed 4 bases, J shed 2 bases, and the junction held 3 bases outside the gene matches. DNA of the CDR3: TGTGCCAGCAGCCCACCTAGCGGGGCCTACAATGAGCAGTTCTTC. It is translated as CASSPPSGAYNEQFF.

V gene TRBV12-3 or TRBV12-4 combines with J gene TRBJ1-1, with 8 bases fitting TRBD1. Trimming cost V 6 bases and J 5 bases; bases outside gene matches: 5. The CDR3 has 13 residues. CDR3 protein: CASRTGEWTEAFF. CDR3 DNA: TGTGCCAGCAGGACAGGGGAGTGGACTGAAGCTTTCTTT.

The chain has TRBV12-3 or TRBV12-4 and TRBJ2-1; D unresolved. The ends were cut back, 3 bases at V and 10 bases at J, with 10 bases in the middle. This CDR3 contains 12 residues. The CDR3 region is CASSFAAYEQFF. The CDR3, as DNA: TGTGCCAGCAGTTTCGCCGCCTACGAGCAGTTCTTC.

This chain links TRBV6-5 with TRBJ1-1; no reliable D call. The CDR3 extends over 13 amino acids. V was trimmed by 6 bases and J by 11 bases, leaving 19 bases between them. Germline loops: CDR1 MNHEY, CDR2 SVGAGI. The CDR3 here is CASSATSGRWAFF. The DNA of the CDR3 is TGTGCCAGCAGCGCCACGAGCGGAAGGTGGGCTTTCTTT.

The CDR3 bases are TGCGCCAGCACCTATAACACCATATATTTT. It specifies CASTYNTIYF. V is TRBV5-1 and J is TRBJ1-3; D remains ambiguous. The ends were cut back, 6 bases at V and 7 bases at J, with 5 bases in the middle. The CDR3 is 10 amino acids. Germline V CDR1 and CDR2: SGHRS, YFSETQ.

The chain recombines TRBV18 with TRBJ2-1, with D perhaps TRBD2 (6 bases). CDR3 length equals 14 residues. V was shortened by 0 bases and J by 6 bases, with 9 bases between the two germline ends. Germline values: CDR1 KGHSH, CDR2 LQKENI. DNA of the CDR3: TGTGCCAGCTCACCACCCTCGCGGGGCAATGAGCAGTTCTTC. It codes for CASSPPSRGNEQFF.

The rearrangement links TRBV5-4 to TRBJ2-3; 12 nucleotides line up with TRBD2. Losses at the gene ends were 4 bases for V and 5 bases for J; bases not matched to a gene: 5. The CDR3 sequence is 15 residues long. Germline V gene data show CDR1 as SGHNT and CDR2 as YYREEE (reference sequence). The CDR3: CASSPPGLAGDTQYF. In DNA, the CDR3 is TGTGCCAGCAGCCCACCGGGACTAGCGGGAGATACGCAGTATTTT. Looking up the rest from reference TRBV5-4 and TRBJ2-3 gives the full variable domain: ETGVTQSPTHLIKTRGQQVTLRCSSQSGHNTVSWYQQALGQGPQFIFQYYREEENGRGNFPPRFSGLQFPNYSSELNVNALELDDSALYLCASSPPGLAGDTQYFGPGTRLTVL.